Included here is one TCR beta chain sequence, with context. Its antigen is not known. These data belong to a study of shared clonotypes between healthy human individuals. The test was conducted at deep level. Each subset's genomic DNA was shared equally among a number of immunoSEQ plates. For sorted subsets, 200 ng DNA per replicate equaled roughly 30,000 T cell genomes. Sequencing was performed with immunoSEQ multiplex PCR; in TCRdb, only in-frame clones are kept and a portion is missing. This table holds 2 million or so clones, 95% found once. V dropped 5 bases and J dropped 4; count of bases not matched to a gene: 7. Germline CDR1 and CDR2: SGHTA and FQGNSA. The CDR3 extends over 15 amino acids. Notes on the study in general: Naive CD4 clonotypes were shared across a handful of donors at 4% to 5%.

This chain joins TRBV7-2 and TRBJ1-2; 10 bases map to TRBD1. The sequence derives from a man aged 18 to 29 in good health. Sequencing used naive CD4+ T cells sorted from blood. Described subset: CD45RA+ positively selected. CDR3 in amino acids: CASSAGTGVSYGYTF. The CDR3 DNA reads as TGTGCCAGCAGCGCCGGGACAGGGGTCTCCTATGGCTACACCTTC. The variable domain in full, with the rest retrieved from reference TRBV7-2 and TRBJ1-2, is GAGVSQSPSNKVTEKGKDVELRCDPISGHTALYWYRQSLGQGLEFLIYFQGNSAPDKSGLPSDRFSAERTGGSVSTLTIQRTQQEDSAVYLCASSAGTGVSYGYTFGSGTRLTVV.